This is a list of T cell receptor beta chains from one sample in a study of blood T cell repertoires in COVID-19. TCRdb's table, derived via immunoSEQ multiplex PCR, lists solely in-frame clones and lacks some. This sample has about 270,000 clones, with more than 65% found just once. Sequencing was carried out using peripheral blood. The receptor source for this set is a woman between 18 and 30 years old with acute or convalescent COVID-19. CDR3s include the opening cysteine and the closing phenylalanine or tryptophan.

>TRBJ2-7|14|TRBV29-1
CSVEGQDRQDEQYF
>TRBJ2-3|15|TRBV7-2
CASSSGTIRTDTQYF
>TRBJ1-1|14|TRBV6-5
CASTIRGRNTEAFF
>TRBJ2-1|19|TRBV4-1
CASSQEGRGTRTLYNEQFF
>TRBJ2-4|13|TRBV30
CAWSFRELDIQYF
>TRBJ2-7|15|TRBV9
CASSEGLAGAYEQYF
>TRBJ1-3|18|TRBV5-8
CASSRFKQSTYSGNTIYF
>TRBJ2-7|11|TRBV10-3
CAISDAYEQYF
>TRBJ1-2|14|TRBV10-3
CAIKTGDRNDGYTF
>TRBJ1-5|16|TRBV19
CASTEQGSYSNQPQHF
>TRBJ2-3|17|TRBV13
CASSLEIAGGGTDTQYF
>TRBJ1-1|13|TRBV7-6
CASSRGRGSEAFF
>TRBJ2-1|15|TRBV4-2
CASSHGGGSYNEQFF
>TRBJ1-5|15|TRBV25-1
CASSEGDRGDQPQHF
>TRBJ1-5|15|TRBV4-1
CASSQDRGSNQPQHF
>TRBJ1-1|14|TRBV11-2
CASSSSGGITEAFF
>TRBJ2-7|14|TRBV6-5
CASASPGLAREQYF
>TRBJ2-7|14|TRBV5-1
CASSLTSGIKEQYF
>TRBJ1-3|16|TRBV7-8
CASSLMGLSSGNTIYF
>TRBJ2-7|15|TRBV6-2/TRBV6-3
CASSYTGTLDYEQYF
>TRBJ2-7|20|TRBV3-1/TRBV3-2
CASSQDLRRGRSGRGYEQYF
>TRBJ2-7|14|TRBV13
CASSFWQGGYEQYF
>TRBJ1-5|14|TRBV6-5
CASSYGEGNQPQHF
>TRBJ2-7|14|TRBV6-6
CASSSAGMPYEQYF
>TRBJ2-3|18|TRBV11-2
CASSPQLVGADSTDTQYF
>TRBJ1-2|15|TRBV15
CATNPDRGLDYGYTF
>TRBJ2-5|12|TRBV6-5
CASTRNGETQYF
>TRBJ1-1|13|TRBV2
CASSQEASPEAFF
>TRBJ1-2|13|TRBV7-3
CASSSGTGSGYTF
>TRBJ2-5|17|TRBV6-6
CASSRLGEGAGVETQYF
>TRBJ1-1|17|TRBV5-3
CARSACPQGWGNTEAFF
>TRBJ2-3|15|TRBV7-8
CASSSLAGGTDTQYF
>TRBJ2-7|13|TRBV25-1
CASKNQGAREQYF
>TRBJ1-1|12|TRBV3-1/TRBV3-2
CASSQQQGEAFF
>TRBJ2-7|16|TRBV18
CASSPGQTSGGYEQYF
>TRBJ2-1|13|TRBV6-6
CASTFLADNEQFF
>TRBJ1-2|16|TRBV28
CASSSGTATFNYGYTF
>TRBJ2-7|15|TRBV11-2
CASRPTGRRLYEQYF
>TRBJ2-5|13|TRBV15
CATSPAGAETQYF
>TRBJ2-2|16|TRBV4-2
CASSQRTDRNTGELFF